This T cell receptor beta chain appears in the sequencing data of a study of T cells after yellow fever vaccination. Study-level information: Fractions with few cells were prepared using SMART-Seq v4 Ultra Low Input.

TCR cDNA was made by 5'RACE template switching, adding a universal primer site and UMIs. TCRdb fed the 5' RACE reads into MiXCR, producing one record per CDR3 protein. The profile shows 400,000 or so distinct CDR3 sequences, 18% of them singletons. The CDR3 has 14 residues. The sequencing here drew on PBMCs, taken before the yellow fever booster vaccination. This sequence joins TRBV21-1 and TRBJ2-1. TRBV21-1 corresponds to a pseudogene. This TCR was sampled from a man younger than 35 who received the YFV17D yellow fever vaccine. Here the CDR3 DNA reads TGTGCCAGCAGCGACGGCATGATTAACAATGAGCAGTTCTTC. Protein: CASSDGMINNEQFF.